The clone carrying this TCR beta chain was observed a few times. Antigen specificity is unknown. Germline lookup yields CDR1 SNHLY and CDR2 FYNNEI. The length of the CDR3 is 19 residues. V was shortened by 4 bases and J by 0 bases, with 24 bases between the two germline ends. The sample belongs to a study of cytomegalovirus exposure and HLA in healthy donors. Whole-study findings and limits: Reported results showed that the classifier diagnosed cytomegalovirus status with high specificity and sensitivity.

PCR amplification relied on 60 Vbeta primers (plus 13 Jbeta primers). Assay: immunoSEQ multiplex PCR; the TCRdb copy retains only in-frame clones and omits some. The table has roughly 250,000 clones, 84% seen once. This receptor was obtained from a woman between 40 and 50 years old in good health and CMV-seropositive. V gene TRBV2 combines with J gene TRBJ1-1; D is unresolved. Sample: PBMCs. This chain's CDR3 is CASSVKRWSVAELNTEAFF. CDR3 nucleotides: TGTGCCAGCAGTGTAAAAAGGTGGAGCGTGGCGGAACTGAACACTGAAGCTTTCTTT.